Shown below are 27 T cell receptor beta chains from a single sample sequenced in a study of blood T cell repertoires in COVID-19. Profiling relied on immunoSEQ multiplex PCR, and the TCRdb table lists in-frame clones only, not all of them. The sample records about 49,000 clones, 75% to 90% being singletons. The sequenced sample consisted of peripheral blood. These receptors all come from a woman older than 75 with COVID-19, enrolled during active disease.

The J gene is TRBJ1-2, the V gene TRBV3-1 (or the pseudogene TRBV3-2), with 11 nucleotides matching TRBD1. This CDR3 has 18 residues. With V trimmed by 3 bases and J by 0 bases, 9 bases remained unmatched. The germline V gene has CDR1 LGHDT and CDR2 YNNKEL (reference sequence). The CDR3 region is CASSHPGQGAPPNYGYTF. The DNA of the CDR3 is TGTGCCAGCAGCCACCCCGGACAGGGGGCCCCTCCTAACTATGGCTACACCTTC.

This chain uses TRBV5-1 with TRBJ1-3; D may be TRBD1 (6 bases). This CDR3 spans 16 amino acids. Trimming took off 0 bases at V and 4 bases at J, with 14 bases between the two ends. Germline CDR1 SGHRS, CDR2 YFSETQ. As DNA, the CDR3 is TGCGCCAGCAGCTTGGAGGGACAACGATCCGGAAACACCATATATTTT. Residues: CASSLEGQRSGNTIYF.

The rearrangement links TRBV24-1 to TRBJ2-3, with TRBD1 matching 9 bases. J lost 6 bases, V lost 3 bases, and 9 bases had no gene match. This CDR3 comprises 16 residues. Germline V lookup: CDR1 KGHDR, CDR2 SFDVKD. The CDR3 loop is CATSDAGQGRWDTQYF. CDR3 sequence (DNA): TGTGCCACCAGTGATGCAGGACAGGGGCGATGGGATACGCAGTATTTT.

As DNA, the CDR3 is TGTGCCAGCAGCCAAGACGGCAGAGGATTCGGCTACACCTTC. Amino acids: CASSQDGRGFGYTF. J is TRBJ1-2 and V is TRBV3-1 (or the pseudogene TRBV3-2), with unresolved D. CDR3 size: 14 residues. The V gene's germline CDR1 is LGHDT and CDR2 YNNKEL (reference sequence). V lost 0 bases, J lost 8 bases, and 13 bases lay in between.

V and J are TRBV3-1 (or the pseudogene TRBV3-2) and TRBJ2-6, with 9 positions matching TRBD1. CDR1 is LGHDT, CDR2 YNNKEL, per germline (reference sequence). Germline trimming cut 6 bases from V and 0 bases from J; bases unmatched to any gene: 9. The CDR3 runs 18 residues. In DNA, the CDR3 is TGTGCCAGCAGTCGGGGAGGGACAGGGAGCTCTGGGGCCAACGTCCTGACTTTC. Protein: CASSRGGTGSSGANVLTF.

The chain recombines TRBV10-3 with TRBJ2-3; TRBD1 aligns across 12 bases. CDR3 size: 17 residues. Germline V gene data show CDR1 as ENHRY and CDR2 as SYGVKD. V shed 10 bases, J shed 4 bases, and the junction held 15 bases outside the gene matches. Here the CDR3 DNA reads TGTGCCACAGGGCCCCGAGGGACAGGGGGCCGATCAGATACGCAGTATTTT. Its translation is CATGPRGTGGRSDTQYF.

This sequence joins TRBV2 and TRBJ1-5; D is perhaps TRBD1 (5 bases). With 6 bases removed from V and 1 base from J, the gap between germline ends came to 16 bases. The CDR3 extends over 16 amino acids. Germline loops: CDR1 SNHLY, CDR2 FYNNEI. CDR3 residues: CASSGPLRGSNQPQHF. The CDR3 bases are TGTGCCAGCAGCGGACCCTTACGGGGGAGCAATCAGCCCCAGCATTTT.

The sample holds a few counts of this clone. The gene calls are TRBV25-1 and TRBJ1-4, with D tentatively TRBD1 (5 bases). Trimming left V 4 bases short and J 8 bases short, with 23 bases between. CDR1 is MGHDK, CDR2 SYGVNS, per germline. The CDR3 contains 17 residues. CDR3 amino acids: CASSVTAGDQLGEKLFF. CDR3 in DNA: TGTGCCAGCAGTGTTACAGCGGGGGATCAGCTTGGAGAAAAACTGTTTTTT.

The chain links TRBV5-1 to TRBJ2-3, with D perhaps matching TRBD2 (6 bases). CDR1 and CDR2 (germline): SGHRS, YFSETQ. Trimming took off 4 bases at V and 4 bases at J, with 13 bases between the two ends. The CDR3 consists of 14 residues. Written as DNA, the CDR3 is TGCGCCAGCAGCATTGACCCGGGGGCAGATACGCAGTATTTT. It translates to CASSIDPGADTQYF.

J is TRBJ1-2 and V is TRBV28; perhaps TRBD1 as D (6 bases). V lost 6 bases and J lost 7, with 18 bases in between. The CDR3 consists of 14 residues. CDR1 and CDR2 from the germline V gene are MDHEN and SYDVKM. The CDR3 here is CASSRGSGGGGYTF. In DNA, the CDR3 is TGTGCCAGCAGCCGTGGGTCGGGGGGCGGTGGCTACACCTTC.

This chain uses TRBV28 with TRBJ1-2, with 8 bases lining up with TRBD1. The CDR3 has 14 amino acids. V lost 2 bases and J lost 8; bases outside the gene matches: 7. Germline-derived CDR1 and CDR2 are MDHEN and SYDVKM. The CDR3 DNA is TGTGCCAGCAGTTTAATTTCGGGACAGGAAGGCTACACCTTC. Translating gives CASSLISGQEGYTF.

The chain links TRBV24-1 to TRBJ2-2, with TRBD2 matching over 9 bases. Trimming cost V 8 bases and J 5 bases; bases outside gene matches: 2. CDR1 is KGHDR and CDR2 is SFDVKD in the germline V gene. The CDR3 runs to 13 residues. CDR3 region: CATMGLATGELFF. CDR3 nucleotides: TGTGCCACCATGGGACTAGCAACCGGGGAGCTGTTTTTT.

The chain links TRBV10-2 to TRBJ2-1, with TRBD1 as a possible D gene (6 bases). The germline CDR1 and CDR2 sequences are WSHSY and SAAADI. The V end was cut by 0 bases, the J end by 4 bases, with 22 bases between. CDR3 length: 19 amino acids. CDR3 residues: CASSESGQGIRKGYNEQFF. The CDR3, as DNA: TGCGCCAGCAGTGAGTCCGGCCAGGGGATTCGGAAGGGTTACAATGAGCAGTTCTTC.

The chain carries TRBV6-5 and TRBJ1-1; D is unresolved. Trimming removed 4 bases from V and 5 bases from J, with 20 bases in between. Germline CDR1 MNHEY, CDR2 SVGAGI. The CDR3 contains 16 residues. The CDR3 coding sequence is TGTGCCAGCAGTTTCAGCGATCCGGGCGGGGATACTGAAGCTTTCTTT. It is translated as CASSFSDPGGDTEAFF.

V and J are TRBV7-9 and TRBJ2-1, with TRBD2 matching over 7 bases. This CDR3 region has 17 residues. The J segment lost 8 bases and the V segment lost 2 bases, leaving 15 bases of the junction unmatched. Germline CDR1 is SEHNR and CDR2 is FQNEAQ (reference sequence). In nucleotides, the CDR3 is TGTGCCAGCAGCTTAAGGAGGAGGTCTAGCGGCTGGGATGAGCAGTTCTTC. This gives the protein CASSLRRRSSGWDEQFF.

The chain uses TRBV19 and TRBJ1-2, with a tentative D call TRBD1 (5 bases). This CDR3 has 16 residues. Per the germline V gene, CDR1 is LNHDA and CDR2 is SQIVND (reference sequence). The V gene lost 6 bases and the J gene lost 3 bases, with 20 bases spanning the gap. The CDR3 sequence is CASRRLGDPADYGYTF. The DNA of the CDR3 is TGTGCCAGTAGACGTTTAGGGGATCCCGCCGACTATGGCTACACCTTC.

This clone was detected only a few times. J is TRBJ2-1 and V is TRBV7-2; a possible D gene is TRBD2 (6 bases). Per germline, CDR1 SGHTA and CDR2 FQGNSA. The V end was cut by 7 bases, the J end by 3 bases, with 13 bases between. The CDR3 is 14 residues long. Here the CDR3 reads CASIFGGNYNEQFF. Written as DNA, the CDR3 is TGTGCCAGCATTTTCGGCGGGAACTACAATGAGCAGTTCTTC.

This CDR3 reads CASTPTGDYGYTF. For the CDR3, the DNA is TGTGCCAGCACTCCGACAGGGGACTATGGCTACACCTTC. J is TRBJ1-2 and V is TRBV6-1; 8 bases are shared with TRBD1. The CDR3 has 13 residues. V was clipped by 7 bases and J by 3 bases; unmatched bases: 4. Germline CDR1 and CDR2: MNHNS and SASEGT.

This clone was seen once. This rearrangement joins TRBV18 to TRBJ2-5; the match to TRBD1 covers 7 bases. V lost 3 bases to trimming and J lost 1 base; unmatched junction nucleotides: 5. Germline values: CDR1 KGHSH, CDR2 LQKENI. The CDR3 length is 15 residues. The CDR3 DNA follows: TGTGCCAGCTCACCCCTGGGACAGAGCCAAGAGACCCAGTACTTC. Amino acid sequence: CASSPLGQSQETQYF.

CDR3 residues: CASSDGGTGGREQFF. The DNA for the CDR3 is TGTGCCAGCAGTGACGGGGGGACAGGGGGCAGGGAGCAGTTCTTC. The gene calls are TRBV6-4 and TRBJ2-1; 12 bases are shared with TRBD1. The CDR3 sequence is 15 residues long. CDR1 MRHNA and CDR2 SNTAGT come from the germline V gene. Unmatched junction bases numbered 6, after V lost 2 bases and J lost 10 bases.

This clone occurred a few times. The rearrangement links TRBV12-5 to TRBJ1-1; 7 bases line up with TRBD1. Unmatched junction bases numbered 9, after V lost 5 bases and J lost 0 bases. There are 16 residues in the CDR3. In germline, CDR1 is LGHNT, CDR2 FRNRAP. This CDR3 reads CASGAPAGTVNTEAFF. CDR3 DNA sequence: TGTGCTAGTGGTGCCCCCGCCGGGACAGTGAACACTGAAGCTTTCTTT.

J is TRBJ2-7 and V is TRBV10-3, with 11 bases matching TRBD1. The CDR3 sequence is 16 residues long. CDR1 is ENHRY and CDR2 is SYGVKD in the germline V gene. V was clipped by 6 bases and J by 1 base; unmatched bases: 8. CDR3 DNA: TGTGCCATCAGGAATCACCGGGACAGGGGGTCCTACGAGCAGTACTTC. Protein product: CAIRNHRDRGSYEQYF.

V and J are TRBV18 and TRBJ1-1; no definite D call. Looked up from germline, CDR1 is KGHSH and CDR2 is LQKENI. This CDR3 has 15 residues. V lost 3 bases to trimming and J lost 1 base, with 12 bases between them. This chain's CDR3 is CASSPVLTGNTEAFF. In nucleotides, the CDR3 is TGTGCCAGCTCACCCGTTTTAACGGGGAACACTGAAGCTTTCTTT.

The sample holds one count of this clone. The chain is built from TRBV27 and TRBJ1-2; TRBD1 might be the D (5 bases). The CDR3 covers 16 residues. CDR1 MNHEY and CDR2 SMNVEV come from the germline V gene (reference sequence). Trimming stripped 7 bases from V and 8 bases from J, with 26 bases between. The CDR3: CASNPYGQGNLQGYTF. In nucleotides, the CDR3 is TGTGCCAGCAATCCTTACGGGCAGGGAAATCTACAAGGCTACACCTTC.

J is TRBJ1-6 and V is TRBV6-4; 9 bases agree with TRBD1. V shed 6 bases and J 9 bases; nucleotides not matched to a gene: 9. The CDR3 extends over 15 amino acids. Germline CDR1 and CDR2: MRHNA and SNTAGT. The CDR3 here is CASRPGQGAISPLHF. DNA of the CDR3: TGTGCCAGCAGACCGGGACAGGGCGCCATTTCACCCCTCCACTTT.

A single count supports this clone. The V gene is TRBV11-2, the J gene TRBJ2-3; TRBD1 matches 8 bases. J lost 1 base, V lost 6 bases, and 6 bases had no gene match. The CDR3 has 15 amino acids. Germline V gene data show CDR1 as SGHAT and CDR2 as FQNNGV. DNA for the CDR3: TGTGCCAGCAGTCAACAGACAGGGGGCACAGATACGCAGTATTTT. Residues: CASSQQTGGTDTQYF.

This chain joins TRBV7-2 and TRBJ2-7, with a weak D call TRBD2 (6 bases). This CDR3 region has 16 residues. CDR1 SGHTA and CDR2 FQGNSA come from the germline V gene. The V end lost 4 bases, the J end lost 1 base, and 17 bases lay between the germline ends. This chain's CDR3 is CASSSTTGLRSYEQYF. The CDR3 region has the DNA TGTGCCAGCAGCTCGACCACGGGACTGAGATCCTACGAGCAGTACTTC.